Below are 12 T cell receptor beta chains sequenced from a single sample in a study of CD8+CD57+ T cells in acquired aplastic anemia. Template material for TCR beta VDJ and CDR3 profiling consisted of genomic DNA. TCRdb recomputed calls from the reads with MiXCR, one row per CDR3 protein. Altogether some 200,000 distinct CDR3 sequences are present, about half being singletons, with the ten largest covering just under 20%. Patients included in sequencing had previously demonstrated CD8+CD57+ cell expansion by flow cytometry. The specimen sequenced was sorted CD4+, CD8+, or CD8+CD57+ T cells (not recorded which) from PBMCs. The receptors stem from a human donor with aplastic anemia.

The CDR3 spells CSAFVAGTSFYEQYF. The CDR3, as DNA: TGCAGTGCTTTCGTAGCGGGGACATCCTTCTACGAGCAGTACTTC. This chain connects TRBV20-1 to TRBJ2-7; TRBD2 matches at 8 bases. After removal of 5 bases from V and 3 bases from J, the junction contained 12 bases not matched to a gene. CDR3 length: 15 amino acids. The germline CDR1 and CDR2 sequences are DFQATT and SNEGSKA (reference sequence).

The sample holds many counts of this clonotype. J is TRBJ1-2 and V is TRBV6-5; no firm D call. The germline V gene encodes CDR1 MNHEY and CDR2 SVGAGI. The CDR3 is made up of 15 amino acids. V gave up 2 bases and J gave up 3 bases, with 13 bases separating them. The CDR3 region is CASSYGRGWDYGYTF. In DNA form, the CDR3 reads TGTGCCAGCAGTTACGGGAGAGGGTGGGACTATGGCTACACCTTC.

This rearrangement joins TRBV20-1 to TRBJ2-7; D uncertain. Germline values: CDR1 DFQATT, CDR2 SNEGSKA (reference sequence). V was trimmed by 3 bases and J by 5 bases, leaving 8 bases between them. The CDR3 consists of 11 residues. CDR3 protein: CSARGRDEQYF. The CDR3 DNA follows: TGCAGTGCTAGGGGCCGGGACGAGCAGTACTTC.

The V and J genes are TRBV24-1 and TRBJ2-5; tentative D call: TRBD1 (6 bases). V was shortened by 11 bases and J by 2 bases, with 14 bases between the two germline ends. In germline, CDR1 is KGHDR, CDR2 SFDVKD. This CDR3 contains 13 residues. DNA for the CDR3: TGTGCCAGCAGGCGAGGACAGCAAGAGACCCAGTACTTC. Translation: CASRRGQQETQYF.

This sequence joins TRBV15 and TRBJ2-7; no definite D call. CDR3 length equals 14 residues. V shed 0 bases and J shed 2 bases, with 8 bases lying between them. The V gene's germline CDR1 is LNHNV and CDR2 YYDKDF (reference sequence). CDR3 loop: CATSREGLTYEQYF. CDR3 sequence (DNA): TGTGCCACCAGCAGAGAGGGTCTTACCTACGAGCAGTACTTC. The whole variable domain, filled in from reference TRBV15 and TRBJ2-7, reads DAMVIQNPRYQVTQFGKPVTLSCSQTLNHNVMYWYQQKSSQAPKLLFHYYDKDFNNEADTPDNFQSRRPNTSFCFLDIRSPGLGDTAMYLCATSREGLTYEQYFGPGTRLTVT.

There are many counts of this clonotype. The V call is TRBV2, the J call TRBJ2-5; no clear D. Per the germline V gene, CDR1 is SNHLY and CDR2 is FYNNEI. The CDR3 is 13 residues long. Deletions cut 1 base from V and 3 bases from J, with 6 bases between. CDR3 in amino acids: CASSEEEEETQYF. CDR3 coding DNA: TGTGCCAGCAGTGAAGAAGAGGAAGAGACCCAGTACTTC.

The gene calls are TRBV20-1 and TRBJ1-3; D unresolved. Germline assignment: CDR1 DFQATT and CDR2 SNEGSKA (reference sequence). V was pared by 5 bases and J by 3 bases, with 14 bases between. The CDR3 is made up of 14 amino acids. This chain's CDR3 is CSAGRRNGGNTIYF. The DNA of the CDR3 is TGCAGTGCTGGGCGAAGGAACGGTGGAAACACCATATATTTT.

Points on this clonotype: A much larger clone lies one base from this, so it may be a read error. V is TRBV20-1 and J is TRBJ1-1; no reliable D call. The CDR3 sequence is 13 residues long. In germline, CDR1 is DFQATT, CDR2 SNEGSKA (reference sequence). The CDR3 reads CSARDVLNTGAFF. In DNA, the CDR3 is TGCAGTGCTAGAGATGTACTGAACACTGGAGCTTTCTTT.

V gene TRBV19 combines with J gene TRBJ2-6; D is undetermined. Trimming pared 0 bases from V and 4 bases from J, leaving 4 bases between. The CDR3 totals 14 residues. From germline, CDR1 is LNHDA and CDR2 SQIVND (reference sequence). CDR3 nucleotide sequence: TGTGCCAGTAGTATAGATACAGGGGCCAACGTCCTGACTTTC. It translates to CASSIDTGANVLTF.

The V call is TRBV5-1, the J call TRBJ2-7; D tentatively reads TRBD1 or TRBD2 (6 bases each). CDR1 and CDR2 (germline): SGHRS, YFSETQ. The CDR3 sequence is 14 residues long. V lost 0 bases to trimming and J lost 6 bases, with 13 bases between them. CDR3 DNA sequence: TGCGCCAGCAGCTTGGCATCGGGGGCAGGCGAGCAGTACTTC. This sequence encodes CASSLASGAGEQYF.

V and J are TRBV19 and TRBJ1-2, with TRBD1 as a possible D gene (5 bases). The ends were cut back, 3 bases at V and 5 bases at J, with 16 bases in the middle. The germline gives CDR1 LNHDA, CDR2 SQIVND (reference sequence). This CDR3 contains 15 residues. CDR3 loop: CASSITVNGGYGYTF. CDR3 nucleotide sequence: TGTGCCAGTAGTATTACTGTCAACGGGGGGTATGGCTACACCTTC.

This clonotype was counted many times. The chain links TRBV6-6 to TRBJ1-5; D unclear. V shed 6 bases and J shed 0 bases, with 6 bases lying between them. The CDR3 runs to 13 residues. In germline, CDR1 is MNHNY, CDR2 SVGAGI (reference sequence). CDR3 nucleotides: TGTGCCAGCAGGGGATCTAGCAATCAGCCCCAGCATTTT. Translating gives CASRGSSNQPQHF.